This T cell receptor beta chain derives from a study of blood T cell repertoires in COVID-19. Background on the study: Spain, Italy and the United States supplied samples that represented acute and convalescent COVID-19. The cDNA or gDNA used as material had been derived from T cells, B-cell-depleted T cells, or PBMCs.

The V end was cut by 5 bases, the J end by 4 bases, with 8 bases between. This CDR3 has 12 residues. The germline V gene has CDR1 SEHNR and CDR2 FQNEAQ (reference sequence). This clone was detected a few times. Per the original methods: Reference gene primer amplification in the assay estimated nucleated cell counts. Repertoires were generated with immunoSEQ multiplex PCR, while TCRdb's copy carries only in-frame clones and drops some. The V and J calls and clone size are taken from that table; D and trimming were inferred from the DNA. The sample has 110,000 or so clones; about 85% are singletons. The sample taken for sequencing was peripheral blood. V gene TRBV7-9 combines with J gene TRBJ1-2, with D hard to call. The receptor's source is a human donor in a cohort sampled during active COVID-19. As DNA, the CDR3 is TGTGCCAGCAGCCCCGGAGTCTATGGCTACACCTTC. Translation gives CASSPGVYGYTF.